Detailed here is one T cell receptor (beta chain). What it recognizes is unknown. The data were taken from a study of cytomegalovirus exposure and HLA in healthy donors. General study results and limits: Researchers counted around 150 TCR beta chains as cytomegalovirus-associated. Follow-up analysis later connected one missense variant in DCLRE1C with trimming of TCR beta V- and J-genes.

60 Vbeta and 13 Jbeta primers were used in PCR. TCRdb's copy holds only in-frame clones and misses some; the assay was immunoSEQ multiplex PCR. Counted here are approximately 220,000 clones, 60% to 80% occurring once; the ten biggest clones make up less than 2%. Trimming left V 1 base short and J 1 base short, with 8 bases between. Germline V CDR1 and CDR2: MGHRA, YSYEKL. This CDR3 is built from 14 residues. The receptor's source is a young woman in good health and CMV-seronegative. The V and J genes are TRBV4-1 and TRBJ2-7; D is unresolved. The source material was PBMCs. The CDR3 protein is CASSQGSGSYEQYF. The CDR3 coding sequence is TGCGCCAGCAGCCAAGGGAGTGGATCCTACGAGCAGTACTTC.